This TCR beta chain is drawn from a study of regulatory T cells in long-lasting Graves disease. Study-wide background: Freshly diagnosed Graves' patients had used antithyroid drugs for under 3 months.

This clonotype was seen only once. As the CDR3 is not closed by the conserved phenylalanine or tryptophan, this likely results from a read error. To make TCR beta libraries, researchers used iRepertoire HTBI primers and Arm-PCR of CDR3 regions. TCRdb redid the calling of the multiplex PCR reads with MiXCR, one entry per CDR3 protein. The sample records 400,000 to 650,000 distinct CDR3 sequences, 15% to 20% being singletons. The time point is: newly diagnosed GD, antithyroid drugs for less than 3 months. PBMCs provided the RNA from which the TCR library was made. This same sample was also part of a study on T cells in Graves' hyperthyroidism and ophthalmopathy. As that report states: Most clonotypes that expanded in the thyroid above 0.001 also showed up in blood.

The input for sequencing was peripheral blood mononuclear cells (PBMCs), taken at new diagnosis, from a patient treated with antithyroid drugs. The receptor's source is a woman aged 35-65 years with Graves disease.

CDR3 sequence: CATSGGGGHLDTQYL. The DNA of the CDR3 is TGTGCCACCAGTGGGGGCGGGGGCCACTTAGACACGCAGTATCTT. V gene TRBV24-1 combines with J gene TRBJ2-3; maybe TRBD2 (7 bases). The germline V gene has CDR1 KGHDR and CDR2 SFDVKD. The CDR3 is made up of 15 amino acids. Trimming removed 5 bases from V and 9 bases from J, with 20 bases in between.